Each of the 2 T cell receptor beta chains below was sequenced from the same sample in a study of T cell responses to AZD1222 COVID-19 vaccine (dated by TCRdb to the early 2020s). This specimen's time point label, per the study, means: about 28 days (+/-7) after the second vaccine dose. Libraries were built with the immunoSEQ multiplex PCR assay. TCRdb mirrors the immuneACCESS table, restricted to in-frame sequences. Some clones are absent from its copies; in checked studies, under half trace to an unresolved V gene, and the reason for the others is unknown. The sample has 140,000 to 150,000 clones on record, 92% of them singletons. The ten top clones hold approximately 3.5% of the sample. The source was peripheral blood, collected 28 days after the second AZD1222 dose. These receptors all stem from an adult who received the AZD1222 COVID-19 vaccine.

The chain has TRBV7-9 and TRBJ2-7, with 7 bases matching TRBD2. CDR3 length: 15 residues. V dropped 2 bases and J dropped 2; count of bases not matched to a gene: 6. The germline gives CDR1 SEHNR, CDR2 FQNEAQ (reference sequence). CDR3 sequence reads: CASSLWSSGPYEQYF. The CDR3 DNA reads as TGTGCCAGCAGCTTATGGTCTAGCGGCCCCTACGAGCAGTACTTC.

The chain joins TRBV19 to TRBJ2-6; no reliable D call. V lost 2 bases and J 0 bases, leaving 14 bases between the germline ends. This CDR3 contains 18 residues. The germline V gene encodes CDR1 LNHDA and CDR2 SQIVND (reference sequence). The CDR3 region is CASSIISNSHSGANVLTF. Written as DNA, the CDR3 is TGTGCCAGTAGTATAATATCTAACAGTCACTCTGGGGCCAACGTCCTGACTTTC. The entire variable domain, with the rest obtained from reference TRBV19 and TRBJ2-6, is as follows: DGGITQSPKYLFRKEGQNVTLSCEQNLNHDAMYWYRQDPGQGLRLIYYSQIVNDFQKGDIAEGYSVSREKKESFPLTVTSAQKNPTAFYLCASSIISNSHSGANVLTFGAGSRLTVL.